One sample yielded the 25 T cell receptor beta chains listed below, sequenced in a study of Graves' ophthalmopathy and Graves' hyperthyroidism. RNA transcripts were the source from which TCR beta CDR3 regions were amplified. HTBI primers primed a first-round RT-PCR, and a second-round multiplex PCR followed. Via MiXCR, TCRdb re-called the multiplex PCR reads, giving one row per CDR3 protein. This sample has around 1,200,000 distinct CDR3 sequences, with about 38% found just once. Sequencing was done on a sample of peripheral blood or thyroid tissue (not recorded which). These receptors all come from an adult man with Graves' hyperthyroidism.

This clonotype was counted between two and nine times. The chain has TRBV7-2 and TRBJ1-4, with D maybe TRBD1 (6 bases). Trimming pared 1 base from V and 4 bases from J, leaving 19 bases between. This CDR3 contains 18 residues. Germline-derived CDR1 and CDR2 are SGHTA and FQGNSA. The CDR3: CASSLGFGGASGNEKLFF. The CDR3 DNA reads TGTGCCAGCAGCTTAGGATTCGGGGGGGCATCGGGTAATGAAAAACTGTTTTTT.

As concerns this clonotype: A read error may be the cause here, since a much bigger clone is one base away. This chain joins TRBV12-3 or TRBV12-4 and TRBJ2-7; D may be TRBD2 (5 bases). V gave up 6 bases and J gave up 7 bases, with 16 bases separating them. The CDR3 length is 13 residues. As DNA, the CDR3 is TGTGCCAGCAGGAGTCTCCACTCGGGAGAGCAGTACTTC. As protein: CASRSLHSGEQYF.

Concerning this clonotype itself: This sequence may be a read error, since a much larger clone differs from it by one base. The chain links TRBV9 to TRBJ1-2; weak D call: TRBD1 (5 bases). The CDR3 totals 16 residues. The germline V gene has CDR1 SGDLS and CDR2 YYNGEE. V shed 0 bases and J shed 5 bases, with 17 bases lying between them. CDR3 amino acids: CASSVERGKFWYGYTF. CDR3 bases: TGTGCCAGCAGCGTAGAGCGGGGGAAGTTTTGGTATGGCTACACCTTC.

This chain links TRBV7-9 with TRBJ2-7, with D possibly matching TRBD2 (5 bases). This CDR3 contains 15 residues. Germline V gene sequence: CDR1 SEHNR, CDR2 FQNEAQ (reference sequence). V gave up 3 bases and J gave up 2 bases, with 14 bases separating them. CDR3 sequence (DNA): TGTGCCAGCAGCTTGGGAGCACGGCTGACCTACGAGCAGTACTTC. It specifies CASSLGARLTYEQYF.

The chain carries TRBV2 and TRBJ1-1; D is possibly TRBD1 (6 bases). The V gene lost 6 bases and the J gene lost 3 bases, with 11 bases spanning the gap. This CDR3 region has 13 residues. Germline V gene sequence: CDR1 SNHLY, CDR2 FYNNEI. CDR3 residues: CASRGQIDTEAFF. In DNA, the CDR3 is TGTGCCAGCAGAGGACAGATCGACACTGAAGCTTTCTTT.

There are many counts of this clonotype. The rearrangement links TRBV20-1 to TRBJ2-7; D possibly corresponds to TRBD2 (5 bases). The germline CDR1 and CDR2 sequences are DFQATT and SNEGSKA (reference sequence). The CDR3 sequence is 14 residues long. The germline V and J ends were trimmed by 3 bases and 2 bases, with 14 bases remaining between them. The CDR3 is CSASRGGRPYEQYF. DNA of the CDR3: TGCAGTGCTAGCCGCGGAGGCCGTCCCTACGAGCAGTACTTC.

As concerns this clonotype: An end of the junction differs from the germline gene, which may be a read error. V and J are TRBV5-1 and TRBJ1-4; no firm D call. The germline gives CDR1 SGHRS, CDR2 YFSETQ. This CDR3 has 15 amino acids. In DNA, the CDR3 is TGCGCCAGCGGCTTGGCCTTGGGTTATGGTGAAAAACTGTTTTTT. Translating gives CASGLALGYGEKLFF. The entire variable domain, with the rest obtained from reference TRBV5-1 and TRBJ1-4, is as follows: KAGVTQTPRYLIKTRGQQVTLSCSPISGHRSVSWYQQTPGQGLQFLFEYFSETQRNKGNFPGRFSGRQFSNSRSEMNVSTLELGDSALYLCASGLALGYGEKLFFGSGTQLSVL.

This clonotype has a handful of counts. It is likely a read error, because the conserved phenylalanine at the end of the CDR3 is missing. This sequence joins TRBV7-2 and TRBJ1-6, with TRBD1 matching 8 bases. The trim removed 4 bases at V and 10 bases at J, leaving 0 bases unmatched. The CDR3 extends over 12 amino acids. The V gene's germline CDR1 is SGHTA and CDR2 FQGNSA. CDR3 protein: CASSYRGSPLHL. CDR3 DNA sequence: TGTGCCAGCAGCTACAGGGGGTCACCCCTCCACCTT.

The rearrangement uses TRBV29-1 and TRBJ2-2; 12 bases are shared with TRBD2. The germline V gene encodes CDR1 SQVTM and CDR2 ANQGSEA. This CDR3 spans 15 amino acids. J was trimmed by 7 bases and V by 5 bases; bases with no gene match: 8. The CDR3 protein is CSVTVRLAGVGELFF. CDR3 sequence (DNA): TGCAGCGTTACGGTGAGACTAGCGGGAGTCGGGGAGCTGTTTTTT.

CDR3 DNA: TGCGCCAGCAGCTTGGTAGGGGGGAGGACTAATGAAAAACTGTTTTTT. Translation gives CASSLVGGRTNEKLFF. The chain couples TRBV5-1 to TRBJ1-4, with D possibly matching TRBD1 (6 bases). Germline V gene sequence: CDR1 SGHRS, CDR2 YFSETQ. The CDR3 is 16 amino acids. V lost 0 bases and J lost 2, with 11 bases in between.

With regard to this clonotype: This clone may be a read error of a much larger clone one base away. The chain uses TRBV28 and TRBJ2-7; the D gene is possibly TRBD1 (6 bases). CDR1 and CDR2 (germline): MDHEN, SYDVKM. The length of the CDR3 is 14 residues. V shed 6 bases and J shed 0 bases, with 12 bases lying between them. CDR3 region: CASSNRDTSYEQYF. The CDR3 nucleotides are TGTGCCAGCAGCAACCGGGACACCTCCTACGAGCAGTACTTC.

This clonotype was picked up a small number of times. The gene calls are TRBV13 and TRBJ2-7, with TRBD2 identical over 9 bases. Germline CDR1 is PRHDT and CDR2 is FYEKMQ (reference sequence). The CDR3 spans 15 residues. Germline trimming cut 4 bases from V and 3 bases from J; bases unmatched to any gene: 7. The CDR3: CASSSQGREGYEQYF. CDR3 nucleotide sequence: TGTGCCAGCAGCTCCCAAGGGCGGGAGGGCTACGAGCAGTACTTC. Full variable domain (remainder filled in from reference TRBV13 and TRBJ2-7): AAGVIQSPRHLIKEKRETATLKCYPIPRHDTVYWYQQGPGQDPQFLISFYEKMQSDKGSIPDRFSAQQFSDYHSELNMSSLELGDSALYFCASSSQGREGYEQYFGPGTRLTVT.

This clonotype was detected only a few times. This chain connects TRBV4-1 to TRBJ2-7; 9 bases map to TRBD1. V lost 1 base to trimming and J lost 3 bases; unmatched junction nucleotides: 7. The germline V gene encodes CDR1 MGHRA and CDR2 YSYEKL. The CDR3 runs to 16 residues. This CDR3 reads CASSQVAGTGYYEQYF. The CDR3, as DNA: TGCGCCAGCAGCCAAGTCGCCGGGACAGGGTACTACGAGCAGTACTTC.

This chain links TRBV20-1 with TRBJ2-5, with TRBD1 as a possible D gene (5 bases). V shed 4 bases and J shed 5 bases, with 14 bases lying between them. The CDR3 has 13 amino acids. Germline CDR1 and CDR2: DFQATT and SNEGSKA (reference sequence). CDR3 nucleotides: TGCAGTGCTATGCAGGGCCGGACGGAGACCCAGTACTTC. Its translation is CSAMQGRTETQYF.

This clonotype was seen a few times. V usage is TRBV10-3 and J usage is TRBJ1-1; a weak D match, TRBD1 (5 bases). V shed 10 bases and J shed 4 bases, with 16 bases lying between them. Germline loops: CDR1 ENHRY, CDR2 SYGVKD. This CDR3 spans 13 amino acids. The CDR3 sequence: CASRDRPVTEAFF. CDR3 DNA: TGTGCCAGCAGGGACCGGCCGGTCACTGAAGCTTTCTTT.

V usage is TRBV10-2 and J usage is TRBJ2-7; TRBD2 agrees at 9 bases. This CDR3 region has 16 residues. V shed 4 bases, J shed 2 bases, and the junction held 9 bases outside the gene matches. Germline-derived CDR1 and CDR2 are WSHSY and SAAADI. The CDR3 DNA reads TGCGCCAGCAGTGCCGGACTAGCGACCCACACCTACGAGCAGTACTTC. Its translation: CASSAGLATHTYEQYF.

This chain joins TRBV4-1 and TRBJ1-5; D is ambiguous. This CDR3 spans 16 amino acids. Trimming cost V 0 bases and J 0 bases, with 9 bases left between them. The germline CDR1 and CDR2 sequences are MGHRA and YSYEKL. The CDR3 loop reads CASSQDQTHSNQPQHF. For the CDR3, the DNA is TGCGCCAGCAGCCAAGACCAAACCCATAGCAATCAGCCCCAGCATTTT.

This clonotype came up once. This chain joins TRBV24-1 and TRBJ1-1; D gene unclear. Germline V gives CDR1 KGHDR, CDR2 SFDVKD. The CDR3 is made up of 14 amino acids. Trimming left V 6 bases short and J 3 bases short, with 13 bases between. The CDR3 sequence is CATSLKGLYTEAFF. The CDR3 nucleotides read TGTGCCACCAGTTTAAAGGGATTGTACACTGAAGCTTTCTTT.

This sequence joins TRBV6-5 and TRBJ2-7, with D uncertain. V gave up 5 bases and J gave up 3 bases, with 11 bases separating them. Germline V gives CDR1 MNHEY, CDR2 SVGAGI. The CDR3 covers 13 residues. The CDR3 loop is CASSLKGNYEQYF. The DNA for the CDR3 is TGTGCCAGCAGTCTAAAGGGAAACTACGAGCAGTACTTC.

This sequence joins TRBV29-1 and TRBJ1-1; D possibly corresponds to TRBD1 (5 bases). Per the germline V gene, CDR1 is SQVTM and CDR2 is ANQGSEA. The CDR3 sequence is 12 residues long. CDR3 amino acids: CVGGTGNTEAFF. In DNA form, the CDR3 reads TGCGTTGGGGGGACGGGGAACACTGAAGCTTTCTTT.

This clonotype was detected ten times or more. The chain uses TRBV20-1 and TRBJ1-2; TRBD1 matches 7 bases. The V and J ends lost 5 bases and 4 bases, in that order; junction bases with no gene match: 7. CDR3 size: 13 residues. Per the germline V gene, CDR1 is DFQATT and CDR2 is SNEGSKA (reference sequence). The CDR3 sequence is CSAPTGDGYGYTF. Written as DNA, the CDR3 is TGCAGTGCTCCTACAGGGGACGGCTATGGCTACACCTTC.

The chain employs TRBV6-6 and TRBJ2-6; tentatively, D is TRBD2 (6 bases). Trimming left V 7 bases short and J 0 bases short, with 10 bases between. From germline, CDR1 is MNHNY and CDR2 SVGAGI (reference sequence). This CDR3 comprises 15 residues. CDR3 in amino acids: CASKEGPSGANVLTF. Written as DNA, the CDR3 is TGTGCCAGCAAGGAGGGCCCCTCTGGGGCCAACGTCCTGACTTTC.

This clonotype came up many times. The chain links TRBV4-1 to TRBJ2-5; perhaps TRBD2 as D (7 bases). CDR3 size: 17 residues. CDR1 and CDR2 (germline): MGHRA, YSYEKL. Trimming took off 1 base at V and 2 bases at J, with 17 bases between the two ends. CDR3 coding DNA: TGCGCCAGCAGCCAAGTCTGGGGGGGCCGGGTGCAAGAGACCCAGTACTTC. Translation gives CASSQVWGGRVQETQYF.

A remark on this clonotype: A much more abundant neighbour one base away suggests this may be a read error. V usage is TRBV10-3 and J usage is TRBJ2-7; D call uncertain. The CDR3 is 13 residues long. Trimming pared 6 bases from V and 2 bases from J, leaving 11 bases between. Germline CDR1 reads ENHRY; CDR2 reads SYGVKD. The CDR3 sequence is CAIRRTETYEQYF. CDR3 nucleotides: TGTGCCATCAGGAGAACCGAGACCTACGAGCAGTACTTC.

Remarks on this clonotype: Germline is not matched at one junction end, which may reflect a read error. This sequence joins TRBV11-2 and TRBJ1-2, with 7 bases aligning to TRBD1. Germline V gene sequence: CDR1 SGHAT, CDR2 FQNNGV. This CDR3 comprises 14 residues. The DNA for the CDR3 is TGTGCTAGCAGCTTAGGCGGGGGACAGTCCCCCTTAACCTTC. Encoded protein: CASSLGGGQSPLTF.